These T cell receptor beta chains were read from a single sample in a study of cytomegalovirus exposure and HLA in healthy donors. Generated by immunoSEQ multiplex PCR, the TCRdb table keeps only in-frame clones and is missing some. The sample lists about 89,000 clones; 70% to 80% were seen once. Input material: PBMCs. The receptors come from a young man in good health and CMV-seronegative. The CDR3 runs from the conserved cysteine through the conserved F or W. A D gene is named only where the DNA matches it firmly. Size values are once, few and many counts, or a class for expanded clones, and some rows have none.

V,J,size,length,D,CDR3,DNA
TRBV7-9,TRBJ1-1,-,18,TRBD1,CASSPRAVGTGQNTEAFF,TGTGCCAGCAGCCCTAGGGCCGTAGGGACAGGTCAGAACACTGAAGCTTTCTTT
TRBV7-2,TRBJ1-3,-,15,-,CASSPQRRPGNTIYF,TGTGCCAGCAGCCCGCAGCGGCGGCCTGGAAACACCATATATTTT
TRBV18,TRBJ1-2,-,12,-,CASSPPGSGYTF,TGTGCCAGCTCACCACCTGGTAGTGGCTACACCTTC
TRBV7-9,TRBJ1-6,once,16,-,CASSQLGAVNNSPLHF,TGTGCCAGCAGCCAGTTGGGGGCGGTAAATAATTCACCCCTCCACTTT
TRBV25-1,TRBJ1-2,few,13,TRBD1,CASSVDRGRTYTF,TGTGCCAGCAGTGTCGACAGGGGCCGTACCTACACCTTC
TRBV5-6,TRBJ2-7,-,14,-,CASSRQRSSYEQYF,TGTGCCAGCAGCAGACAGAGAAGCTCCTACGAGCAGTACTTC
TRBV6-5,TRBJ1-2,few,14,TRBD1,CASSSTGRGYGYTF,TGTGCCAGCAGTTCGACAGGGCGGGGCTATGGCTACACCTTC
TRBV18,TRBJ1-5,-,14,TRBD1,CASSPQGANQPQHF,TGTGCCAGCTCACCACAGGGGGCGAATCAGCCCCAGCATTTT
TRBV5-5,TRBJ2-7,-,13,-,CASSLDGTYEQYF,TGTGCCAGCAGCTTGGACGGTACCTACGAGCAGTACTTC
TRBV7-9,TRBJ1-2,-,13,-,CASSSSGVYGYTF,TGTGCCAGCAGCTCCTCAGGTGTTTATGGCTACACCTTC